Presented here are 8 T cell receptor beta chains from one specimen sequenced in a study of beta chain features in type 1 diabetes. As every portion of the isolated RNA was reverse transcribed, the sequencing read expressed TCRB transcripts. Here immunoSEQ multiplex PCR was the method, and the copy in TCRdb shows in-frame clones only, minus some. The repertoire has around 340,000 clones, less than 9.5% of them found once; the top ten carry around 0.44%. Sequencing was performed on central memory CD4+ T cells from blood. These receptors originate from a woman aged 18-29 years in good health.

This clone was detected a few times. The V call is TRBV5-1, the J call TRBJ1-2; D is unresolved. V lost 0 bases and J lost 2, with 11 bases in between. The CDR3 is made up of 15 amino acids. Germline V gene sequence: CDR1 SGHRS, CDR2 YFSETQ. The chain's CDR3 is CASSLEAGANYGYTF. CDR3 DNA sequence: TGCGCCAGCAGCTTGGAGGCGGGCGCCAACTATGGCTACACCTTC. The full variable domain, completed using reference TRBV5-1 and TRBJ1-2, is KAGVTQTPRYLIKTRGQQVTLSCSPISGHRSVSWYQQTPGQGLQFLFEYFSETQRNKGNFPGRFSGRQFSNSRSEMNVSTLELGDSALYLCASSLEAGANYGYTFGSGTRLTVV.

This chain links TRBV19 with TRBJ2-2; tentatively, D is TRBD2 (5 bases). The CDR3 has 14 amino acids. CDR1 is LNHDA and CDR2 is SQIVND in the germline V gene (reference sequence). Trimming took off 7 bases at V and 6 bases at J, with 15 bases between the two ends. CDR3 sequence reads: CASTPRGKSGELFF. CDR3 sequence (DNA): TGTGCCAGTACCCCCCGAGGGAAGTCCGGGGAGCTGTTTTTT.

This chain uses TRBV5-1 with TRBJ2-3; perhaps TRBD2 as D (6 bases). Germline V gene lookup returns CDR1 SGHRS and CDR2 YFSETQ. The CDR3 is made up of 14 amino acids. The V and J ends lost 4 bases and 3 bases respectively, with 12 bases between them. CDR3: CASSLRGSTDTQYF. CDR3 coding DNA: TGCGCCAGCAGCCTTCGGGGGAGTACAGATACGCAGTATTTT.

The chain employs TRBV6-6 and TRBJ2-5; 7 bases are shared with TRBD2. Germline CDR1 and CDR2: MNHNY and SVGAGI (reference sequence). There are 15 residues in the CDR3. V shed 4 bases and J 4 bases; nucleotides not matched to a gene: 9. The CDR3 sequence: CASSFGGRGRETQYF. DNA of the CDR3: TGTGCCAGCAGTTTCGGCGGGAGAGGACGAGAGACCCAGTACTTC.

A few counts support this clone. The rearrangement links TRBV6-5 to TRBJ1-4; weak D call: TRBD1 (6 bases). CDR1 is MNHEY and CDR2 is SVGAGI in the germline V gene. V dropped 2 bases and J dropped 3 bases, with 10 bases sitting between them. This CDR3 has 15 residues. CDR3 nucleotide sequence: TGTGCCAGCAGTTACAGGGCAGGGGCTAATGAAAAACTGTTTTTT. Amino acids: CASSYRAGANEKLFF.

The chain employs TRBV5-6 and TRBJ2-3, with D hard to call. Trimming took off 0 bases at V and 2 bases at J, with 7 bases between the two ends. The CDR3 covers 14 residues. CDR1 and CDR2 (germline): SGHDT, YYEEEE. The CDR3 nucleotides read TGTGCCAGCAGCTTGGTCGGAAACACAGATACGCAGTATTTT. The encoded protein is CASSLVGNTDTQYF.

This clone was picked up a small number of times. The CDR3 DNA sequence: TGTGCCAGCAGCCAAGTCGGACAGGCTCAAGGAAACGTCCTGACTTTC. Amino acid sequence: CASSQVGQAQGNVLTF. V and J are TRBV4-2 and TRBJ2-6; 7 nucleotides agree with TRBD1. J lost 10 bases, V lost 1 base, and 10 bases had no gene match. CDR1 is LGHNA and CDR2 is YNFKEQ in the germline V gene. This CDR3 has 16 amino acids.

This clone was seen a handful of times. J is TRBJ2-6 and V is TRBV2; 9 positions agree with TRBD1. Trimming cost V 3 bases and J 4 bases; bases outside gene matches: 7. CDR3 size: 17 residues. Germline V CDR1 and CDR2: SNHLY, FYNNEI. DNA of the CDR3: TGTGCCAGCAGTGATGTACAGGGGGCGCGAGGGGCCAACGTCCTGACTTTC. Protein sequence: CASSDVQGARGANVLTF.